The rows below give T cell receptor beta chains drawn from one sample of a study of blood T cells in healthy people across ages. TCRdb used MiXCR to reprocess the 5' RACE reads, holding one entry per CDR3 protein. The data hold roughly 800,000 distinct CDR3 sequences, with 25% observed a single time. These data were likewise used in another study, on T cells of mothers and their children.

The specimen was blood. These receptors all come from a boy between 10 and 17 years old in good health. The CDR3 runs from the conserved cysteine through the conserved F or W. Each record gives: D gene, J gene, clone size, V gene, CDR3 protein, CDR3 DNA. D genes are given only for firm matches. The listing skips clone size in some rows; elsewhere it reads once, few, many or a size class.

d_call: NA
j_call: TRBJ1-4
clone_size: once
v_call: TRBV11-2
cdr3_aa: CASSLDGSPNEKLFF
cdr3_nt: TGTGCCAGCAGCTTAGACGGGAGCCCGAATGAAAAACTGTTTTTT

d_call: NA
j_call: TRBJ1-4
clone_size: NA
v_call: TRBV28
cdr3_aa: CASRGGTTLGRKLFF
cdr3_nt: TGTGCCAGCAGAGGAGGGACAACCCTCGGGCGAAAACTGTTTTTT

d_call: NA
j_call: TRBJ2-7
clone_size: few
v_call: TRBV9
cdr3_aa: CASSVVPDSPYEQYF
cdr3_nt: TGTGCCAGCAGCGTAGTCCCTGACAGCCCCTACGAGCAGTACTTC

d_call: NA
j_call: TRBJ2-7
clone_size: few
v_call: TRBV29-1
cdr3_aa: CSVDSLFGEQYF
cdr3_nt: TGCAGCGTGGACAGTCTTTTCGGCGAGCAGTACTTC

d_call: TRBD2
j_call: TRBJ2-7
clone_size: NA
v_call: TRBV7-2
cdr3_aa: CASSRREVSYEQYF
cdr3_nt: TGTGCCAGCAGCCGACGGGAGGTGTCTTACGAGCAGTACTTC

d_call: TRBD1
j_call: TRBJ1-1
clone_size: few
v_call: TRBV11-1
cdr3_aa: CASSPRPGTGYTEAFF
cdr3_nt: TGTGCCAGCAGCCCTCGTCCCGGGACAGGGTACACTGAAGCTTTCTTT

d_call: NA
j_call: TRBJ2-5
clone_size: NA
v_call: TRBV29-1
cdr3_aa: CSVEDVIQETQYF
cdr3_nt: TGCAGCGTTGAAGACGTAATCCAAGAGACCCAGTACTTC

d_call: NA
j_call: TRBJ2-2
clone_size: few
v_call: TRBV5-1
cdr3_aa: CASSLAGDFDTGELFF
cdr3_nt: TGCGCCAGCAGCTTGGCGGGGGACTTTGACACCGGGGAGCTGTTTTTT

d_call: TRBD1
j_call: TRBJ2-2
clone_size: NA
v_call: TRBV6-6
cdr3_aa: CASGQANTGELFF
cdr3_nt: TGTGCCAGCGGACAGGCGAACACCGGGGAGCTGTTTTTT

d_call: NA
j_call: TRBJ2-2
clone_size: few
v_call: TRBV14
cdr3_aa: CASSNRGARNTGELFF
cdr3_nt: TGTGCCAGCAGCAACCGCGGGGCTAGAAACACCGGGGAGCTGTTTTTT

d_call: NA
j_call: TRBJ2-5
clone_size: NA
v_call: TRBV7-2
cdr3_aa: CASSRGSGQETQYF
cdr3_nt: TGTGCCAGCAGCCGAGGTTCGGGCCAAGAGACCCAGTACTTC

d_call: NA
j_call: TRBJ2-3
clone_size: NA
v_call: TRBV7-6
cdr3_aa: CASSLIQGDTQYF
cdr3_nt: TGTGCCAGCAGCTTAATCCAGGGAGATACGCAGTATTTT

d_call: NA
j_call: TRBJ1-4
clone_size: NA
v_call: TRBV3-1
cdr3_aa: CASSYSSVEKLFF
cdr3_nt: TGTGCCAGCAGCTACTCTTCGGTGGAAAAACTGTTTTTT

d_call: NA
j_call: TRBJ2-7
clone_size: few
v_call: TRBV20-1
cdr3_aa: CSASDIVGVVDEQYF
cdr3_nt: TGCAGTGCTAGCGATATAGTTGGGGTCGTGGACGAGCAGTACTTC

d_call: NA
j_call: TRBJ2-5
clone_size: few
v_call: TRBV29-1
cdr3_aa: CSVEVPTAVATQYF
cdr3_nt: TGCAGCGTTGAAGTTCCGACAGCGGTAGCAACCCAGTACTTC

d_call: TRBD1
j_call: TRBJ2-3
clone_size: NA
v_call: TRBV7-3
cdr3_aa: CASSRQGIGDTQYF
cdr3_nt: TGTGCCAGCAGCAGACAGGGTATTGGAGATACGCAGTATTTT

d_call: NA
j_call: TRBJ1-2
clone_size: NA
v_call: TRBV20-1
cdr3_aa: CSAARIQGQGGYTF
cdr3_nt: TGCAGTGCTGCCCGGATCCAGGGGCAAGGGGGCTACACCTTC

d_call: TRBD1
j_call: TRBJ1-4
clone_size: few
v_call: TRBV12-3/TRBV12-4
cdr3_aa: CASSSSRDREPYEKLFF
cdr3_nt: TGTGCCAGCAGTTCGTCCCGGGACAGGGAACCCTATGAAAAACTGTTTTTT

d_call: NA
j_call: TRBJ1-4
clone_size: NA
v_call: TRBV10-3
cdr3_aa: CAISEQSRNEELFF
cdr3_nt: TGTGCCATCAGTGAGCAAAGCCGAAATGAAGAACTGTTTTTT

d_call: NA
j_call: TRBJ1-5
clone_size: NA
v_call: TRBV12-3/TRBV12-4
cdr3_aa: CASSPQGNPVNQPQHF
cdr3_nt: TGTGCCAGCAGTCCCCAGGGTAATCCGGTAAATCAGCCCCAGCATTTT

d_call: TRBD2
j_call: TRBJ2-3
clone_size: NA
v_call: TRBV6-5
cdr3_aa: CASNRGGADTQYF
cdr3_nt: TGTGCCAGCAATCGCGGGGGGGCGGATACGCAGTATTTT

d_call: TRBD2
j_call: TRBJ2-2
clone_size: NA
v_call: TRBV6-6
cdr3_aa: CASSPSGRSTGELFF
cdr3_nt: TGTGCCAGCAGCCCGAGCGGGAGAAGCACCGGGGAGCTGTTTTTT

d_call: NA
j_call: TRBJ2-2
clone_size: few
v_call: TRBV7-2
cdr3_aa: CASSLNLEVTGELFF
cdr3_nt: TGTGCCAGCAGCTTAAATTTGGAAGTCACCGGGGAGCTGTTTTTT

d_call: NA
j_call: TRBJ2-5
clone_size: NA
v_call: TRBV6-5
cdr3_aa: CASSYGRGGRQTQYF
cdr3_nt: TGTGCCAGCAGTTACGGTCGAGGGGGTAGGCAGACCCAGTACTTC

d_call: NA
j_call: TRBJ1-1
clone_size: few
v_call: TRBV28
cdr3_aa: CASIEAGTQWYNTEAFF
cdr3_nt: TGTGCCAGCATTGAGGCAGGGACTCAATGGTACAACACTGAAGCTTTCTTT

d_call: NA
j_call: TRBJ1-1
clone_size: NA
v_call: TRBV28
cdr3_aa: CASSVTEAFF
cdr3_nt: TGTGCCAGCAGTGTCACTGAAGCTTTCTTT

d_call: NA
j_call: TRBJ2-5
clone_size: few
v_call: TRBV28
cdr3_aa: CASSLWRDGKETQYF
cdr3_nt: TGTGCCAGCAGTTTGTGGAGGGACGGGAAAGAGACCCAGTACTTC

d_call: NA
j_call: TRBJ2-4
clone_size: NA
v_call: TRBV20-1
cdr3_aa: CSATGEVNIQYF
cdr3_nt: TGCAGTGCGACCGGGGAGGTAAACATTCAGTACTTC

d_call: NA
j_call: TRBJ1-1
clone_size: NA
v_call: TRBV20-1
cdr3_aa: CSARRGNTEAFF
cdr3_nt: TGCAGTGCTAGAAGGGGGAACACTGAAGCTTTCTTT

d_call: TRBD1
j_call: TRBJ1-2
clone_size: few
v_call: TRBV19
cdr3_aa: CASSNGTGHGYTF
cdr3_nt: TGTGCCAGTAGTAACGGGACAGGGCATGGCTACACCTTC

d_call: NA
j_call: TRBJ1-2
clone_size: NA
v_call: TRBV6-5
cdr3_aa: CASSYSISGNYGYTF
cdr3_nt: TGTGCCAGCAGTTACTCGATTTCAGGGAACTATGGCTACACCTTC

d_call: TRBD1
j_call: TRBJ1-1
clone_size: NA
v_call: TRBV6-2/TRBV6-3
cdr3_aa: CASRVVPGQGWTEAFF
cdr3_nt: TGTGCCAGCAGAGTAGTCCCGGGACAGGGGTGGACTGAAGCTTTCTTT

d_call: NA
j_call: TRBJ2-1
clone_size: NA
v_call: TRBV12-5
cdr3_aa: CASGLGKKTQQFF
cdr3_nt: TGTGCTAGTGGTTTGGGGAAGAAGACCCAGCAGTTCTTC

d_call: NA
j_call: TRBJ2-1
clone_size: NA
v_call: TRBV7-8
cdr3_aa: CASSQPDGGNEQFF
cdr3_nt: TGTGCCAGCAGCCAACCGGACGGAGGCAATGAGCAGTTCTTC

d_call: TRBD1
j_call: TRBJ1-4
clone_size: once
v_call: TRBV10-3
cdr3_aa: CATRTGGTNEKLFF
cdr3_nt: TGTGCCACCCGAACAGGGGGAACTAATGAAAAACTGTTTTTT

d_call: NA
j_call: TRBJ2-2
clone_size: few
v_call: TRBV4-1
cdr3_aa: CASSQSEGNTGELFF
cdr3_nt: TGCGCCAGCAGCCAATCTGAGGGGAACACCGGGGAGCTGTTTTTT

d_call: TRBD1
j_call: TRBJ1-4
clone_size: NA
v_call: TRBV19
cdr3_aa: CASRTGGSEKLFF
cdr3_nt: TGTGCCAGCAGGACAGGGGGAAGTGAAAAACTGTTTTTT

d_call: NA
j_call: TRBJ1-2
clone_size: few
v_call: TRBV7-2
cdr3_aa: CASSLAPGLGYGYTF
cdr3_nt: TGTGCCAGCAGCTTAGCTCCAGGGCTAGGCTATGGCTACACCTTC

d_call: TRBD2
j_call: TRBJ2-1
clone_size: NA
v_call: TRBV20-1
cdr3_aa: CSARGQGLAGAGGYEQFF
cdr3_nt: TGCAGTGCTAGAGGCCAGGGACTAGCGGGGGCAGGCGGATATGAGCAGTTCTTC

d_call: TRBD2
j_call: TRBJ2-1
clone_size: NA
v_call: TRBV20-1
cdr3_aa: CSALAGENSCNERFF
cdr3_nt: TGCAGTGCTTTAGCGGGGGAGAACTCCTGCAATGAGCGGTTCTTC

d_call: NA
j_call: TRBJ2-2
clone_size: few
v_call: TRBV20-1
cdr3_aa: CSASPLSRGTGELFF
cdr3_nt: TGCAGTGCTAGCCCCCTATCGCGGGGCACCGGGGAGCTGTTTTTT

d_call: TRBD1
j_call: TRBJ2-1
clone_size: NA
v_call: TRBV29-1
cdr3_aa: CSVFVDRTISFYNEQFF
cdr3_nt: TGCAGCGTGTTCGTGGACAGGACAATCTCCTTCTACAATGAGCAGTTCTTC

d_call: NA
j_call: TRBJ1-1
clone_size: NA
v_call: TRBV12-3/TRBV12-4
cdr3_aa: CASSYSREAFF
cdr3_nt: TGTGCCAGCAGTTATTCTCGGGAAGCTTTCTTT

d_call: NA
j_call: TRBJ1-4
clone_size: NA
v_call: TRBV11-2
cdr3_aa: CASSRGQTNNEKLFF
cdr3_nt: TGTGCCAGCAGCCGAGGACAGACTAATAATGAAAAACTGTTTTTT

d_call: TRBD1
j_call: TRBJ2-7
clone_size: NA
v_call: TRBV29-1
cdr3_aa: CSVGGGQGSYEQYF
cdr3_nt: TGCAGCGTGGGGGGGGGACAGGGCTCCTACGAGCAGTACTTC

d_call: TRBD2
j_call: TRBJ2-3
clone_size: NA
v_call: TRBV29-1
cdr3_aa: CSVETSGGAGDTQYF
cdr3_nt: TGCAGCGTGGAGACTAGCGGGGGGGCCGGAGATACGCAGTATTTT

d_call: NA
j_call: TRBJ2-3
clone_size: few
v_call: TRBV4-3
cdr3_aa: CASSPLRGSSTDTQYF
cdr3_nt: TGCGCCAGCAGCCCTCTTAGGGGGTCAAGCACAGATACGCAGTATTTT

d_call: TRBD1
j_call: TRBJ2-2
clone_size: NA
v_call: TRBV12-3/TRBV12-4
cdr3_aa: CASSVRGTGVPGELFF
cdr3_nt: TGTGCCAGCAGTGTCCGCGGGACAGGGGTCCCCGGGGAGCTGTTTTTT

d_call: NA
j_call: TRBJ2-3
clone_size: few
v_call: TRBV7-2
cdr3_aa: CASSPGSRADTQYF
cdr3_nt: TGTGCCAGCAGCCCCGGGTCACGGGCAGATACGCAGTATTTT

d_call: NA
j_call: TRBJ2-3
clone_size: NA
v_call: TRBV6-1
cdr3_aa: CASSQAGLNTDTQYF
cdr3_nt: TGTGCCAGCAGCCAGGCGGGACTCAACACAGATACGCAGTATTTT

d_call: NA
j_call: TRBJ2-5
clone_size: few
v_call: TRBV11-2
cdr3_aa: CASSLNPGGGETQYF
cdr3_nt: TGTGCCAGCAGCTTGAATCCAGGGGGAGGAGAGACCCAGTACTTC

d_call: TRBD2
j_call: TRBJ2-1
clone_size: NA
v_call: TRBV7-8
cdr3_aa: CASSLKRLTSGNNEQFF
cdr3_nt: TGTGCCAGCAGCTTAAAGCGTTTGACTAGCGGTAACAATGAGCAGTTCTTC

d_call: NA
j_call: TRBJ2-2
clone_size: NA
v_call: TRBV28
cdr3_aa: CASSIGGLDTGELFF
cdr3_nt: TGTGCCAGCAGCATAGGCGGGTTAGACACCGGGGAGCTGTTTTTT